This T cell receptor beta chain was identified in a study of blood T cell repertoires in COVID-19. CDR1 MNHEY and CDR2 SVGAGI come from the germline V gene. The CDR3 is 12 amino acids. The V end lost 6 bases, the J end lost 2 bases, and 7 bases lay between the germline ends. Using immunoSEQ multiplex PCR, the repertoire was profiled, and TCRdb retains in-frame clones only, with some absent. The repertoire holds 300,000 to 400,000 clones, with approximately 89% as singletons. V and J are TRBV6-5 and TRBJ1-2; no definite D call. The sequencing input was peripheral blood. The clonotype was recovered from a woman aged 50 to 65 who had recovered from COVID-19. CDR3 nucleotides: TGTGCCAGCAGGACATCCAACTATGGCTACACCTTC. Its translation is CASRTSNYGYTF.